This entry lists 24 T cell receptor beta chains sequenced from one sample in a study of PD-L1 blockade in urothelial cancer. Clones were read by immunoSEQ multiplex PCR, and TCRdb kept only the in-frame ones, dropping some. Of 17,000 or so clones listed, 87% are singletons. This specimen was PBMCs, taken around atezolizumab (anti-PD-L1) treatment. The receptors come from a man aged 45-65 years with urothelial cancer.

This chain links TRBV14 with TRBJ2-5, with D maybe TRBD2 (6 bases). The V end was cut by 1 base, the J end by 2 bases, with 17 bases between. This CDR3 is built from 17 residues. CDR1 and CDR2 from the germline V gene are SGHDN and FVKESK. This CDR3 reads CASSQGFGRTIQETQYF. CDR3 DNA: TGTGCCAGCAGCCAAGGTTTTGGGAGGACCATACAAGAGACCCAGTACTTC.

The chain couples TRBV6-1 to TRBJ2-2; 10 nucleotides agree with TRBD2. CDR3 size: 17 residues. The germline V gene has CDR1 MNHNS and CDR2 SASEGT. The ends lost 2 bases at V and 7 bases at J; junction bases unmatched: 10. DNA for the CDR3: TGTGCCAGCAGTGAACCGTTGGTGGCTAGCGGGAGCGGGGAGCTGTTTTTT. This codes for CASSEPLVASGSGELFF.

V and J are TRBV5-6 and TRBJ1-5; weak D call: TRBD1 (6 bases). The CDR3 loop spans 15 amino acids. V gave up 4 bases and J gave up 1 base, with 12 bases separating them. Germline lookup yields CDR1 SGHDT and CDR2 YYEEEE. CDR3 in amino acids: CASSKDSASNQPQHF. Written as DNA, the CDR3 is TGTGCCAGCAGCAAGGACAGTGCGAGCAATCAGCCCCAGCATTTT.

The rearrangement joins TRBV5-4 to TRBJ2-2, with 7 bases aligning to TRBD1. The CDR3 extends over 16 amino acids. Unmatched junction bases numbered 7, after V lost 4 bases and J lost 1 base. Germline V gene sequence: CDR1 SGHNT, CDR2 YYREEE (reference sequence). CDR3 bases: TGTGCCAGCAGCCACAGGGGCAGGGGGAACACCGGGGAGCTGTTTTTT. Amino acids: CASSHRGRGNTGELFF. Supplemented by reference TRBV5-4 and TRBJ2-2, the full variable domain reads ETGVTQSPTHLIKTRGQQVTLRCSSQSGHNTVSWYQQALGQGPQFIFQYYREEENGRGNFPPRFSGLQFPNYSSELNVNALELDDSALYLCASSHRGRGNTGELFFGEGSRLTVL.

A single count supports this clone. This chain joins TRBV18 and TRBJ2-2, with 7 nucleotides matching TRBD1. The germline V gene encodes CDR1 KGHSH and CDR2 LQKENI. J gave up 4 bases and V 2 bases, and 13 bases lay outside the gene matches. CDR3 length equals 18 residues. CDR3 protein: CASSPLHKGAGGTGELFF. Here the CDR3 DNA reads TGTGCCAGCTCACCATTACACAAGGGGGCCGGAGGCACCGGGGAGCTGTTTTTT.

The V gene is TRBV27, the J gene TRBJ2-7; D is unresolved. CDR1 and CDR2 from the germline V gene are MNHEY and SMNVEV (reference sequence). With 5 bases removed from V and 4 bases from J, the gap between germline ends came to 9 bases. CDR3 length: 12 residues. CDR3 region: CASSATSYEQYF. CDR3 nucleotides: TGTGCCAGCAGTGCGACATCTTACGAGCAGTACTTC.

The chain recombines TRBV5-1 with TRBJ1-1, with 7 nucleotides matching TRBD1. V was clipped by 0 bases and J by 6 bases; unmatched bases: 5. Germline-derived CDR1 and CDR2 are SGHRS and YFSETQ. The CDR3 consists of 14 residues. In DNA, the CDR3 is TGCGCCAGCAGCTTGGGACAGGGCGCTGCTGAAGCTTTCTTT. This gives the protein CASSLGQGAAEAFF.

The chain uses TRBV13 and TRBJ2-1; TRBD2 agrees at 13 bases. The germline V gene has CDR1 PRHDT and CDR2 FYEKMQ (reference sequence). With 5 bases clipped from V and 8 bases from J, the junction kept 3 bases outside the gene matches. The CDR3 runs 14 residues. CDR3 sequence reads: CASSRGLAGDEQFF. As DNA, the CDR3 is TGTGCCAGCAGCCGAGGACTAGCGGGGGATGAGCAGTTCTTC. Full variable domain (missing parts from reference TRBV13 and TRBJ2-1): AAGVIQSPRHLIKEKRETATLKCYPIPRHDTVYWYQQGPGQDPQFLISFYEKMQSDKGSIPDRFSAQQFSDYHSELNMSSLELGDSALYFCASSRGLAGDEQFFGPGTRLTVL.

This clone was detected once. CDR3 sequence reads: CASSLSSGADTQYF. The CDR3 DNA follows: TGTGCCAGCAGCTTGTCGAGCGGGGCAGATACGCAGTATTTT. The chain links TRBV7-7 to TRBJ2-3, with 7 bases identical to TRBD2. V was pared by 3 bases and J by 4 bases, with 4 bases of the junction left unmatched. Per germline, CDR1 SSHAT and CDR2 FNYEAQ (reference sequence). CDR3 length equals 14 residues.

Written as DNA, the CDR3 is TGTGCCAGCAGCTTACCGGCGGGGAAAGAGACCCAGTACTTC. Encoded protein: CASSLPAGKETQYF. The rearrangement joins TRBV13 to TRBJ2-5; a possible D gene is TRBD2 (6 bases). The CDR3 runs to 14 residues. Germline CDR1 PRHDT, CDR2 FYEKMQ (reference sequence). V lost 2 bases to trimming and J lost 3 bases, with 10 bases between them.

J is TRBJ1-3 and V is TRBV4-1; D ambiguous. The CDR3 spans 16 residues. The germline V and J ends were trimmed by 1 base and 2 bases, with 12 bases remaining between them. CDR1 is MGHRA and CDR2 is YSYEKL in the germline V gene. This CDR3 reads CASSQGPGLTGNTIYF. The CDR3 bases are TGCGCCAGCAGCCAAGGGCCAGGCTTAACTGGAAACACCATATATTTT.

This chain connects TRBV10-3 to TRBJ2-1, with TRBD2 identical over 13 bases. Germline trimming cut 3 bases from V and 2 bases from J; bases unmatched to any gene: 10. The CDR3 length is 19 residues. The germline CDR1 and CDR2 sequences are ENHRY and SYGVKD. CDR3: CAISDLLGLAGVTYNEQFF. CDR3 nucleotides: TGTGCCATCAGTGACCTTCTCGGACTAGCGGGAGTGACCTACAATGAGCAGTTCTTC.

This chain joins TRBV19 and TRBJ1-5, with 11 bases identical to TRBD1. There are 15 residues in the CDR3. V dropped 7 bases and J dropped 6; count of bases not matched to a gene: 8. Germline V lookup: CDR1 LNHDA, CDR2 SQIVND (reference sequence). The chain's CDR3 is CASTEDRGRFQPQHF. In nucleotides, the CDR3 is TGTGCCAGTACAGAGGACAGGGGGCGATTTCAGCCCCAGCATTTT. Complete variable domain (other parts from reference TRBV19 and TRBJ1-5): DGGITQSPKYLFRKEGQNVTLSCEQNLNHDAMYWYRQDPGQGLRLIYYSQIVNDFQKGDIAEGYSVSREKKESFPLTVTSAQKNPTAFYLCASTEDRGRFQPQHFGDGTRLSIL.

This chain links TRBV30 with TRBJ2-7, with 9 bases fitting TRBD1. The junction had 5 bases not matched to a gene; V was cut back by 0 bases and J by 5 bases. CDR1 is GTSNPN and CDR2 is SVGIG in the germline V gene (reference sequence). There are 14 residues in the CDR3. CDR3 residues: CAWSVLGTGNEQYF. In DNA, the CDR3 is TGTGCCTGGAGTGTACTAGGGACAGGGAACGAGCAGTACTTC.

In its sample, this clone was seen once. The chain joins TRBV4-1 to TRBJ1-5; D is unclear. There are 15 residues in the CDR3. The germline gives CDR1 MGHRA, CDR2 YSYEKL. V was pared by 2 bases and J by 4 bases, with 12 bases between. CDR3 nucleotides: TGCGCCAGCAGCCAACTGGCCAGAAGAAATCAGCCCCAGCATTTT. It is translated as CASSQLARRNQPQHF.

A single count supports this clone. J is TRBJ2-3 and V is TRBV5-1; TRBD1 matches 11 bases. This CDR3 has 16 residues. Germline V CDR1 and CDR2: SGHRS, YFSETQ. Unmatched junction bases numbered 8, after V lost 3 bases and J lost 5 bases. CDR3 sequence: CASSSHPGQGGDTQYF. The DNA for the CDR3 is TGCGCCAGCAGCTCACATCCGGGACAGGGGGGAGATACGCAGTATTTT.

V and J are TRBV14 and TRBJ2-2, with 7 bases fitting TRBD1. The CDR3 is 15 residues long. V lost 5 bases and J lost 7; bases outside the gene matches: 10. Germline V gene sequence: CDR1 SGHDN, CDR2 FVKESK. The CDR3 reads CASSFRQGQDGELFF. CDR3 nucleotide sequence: TGTGCCAGCAGCTTCCGACAGGGACAAGACGGGGAGCTGTTTTTT.

CDR3 sequence (DNA): TGTGCCTGGAGTCCAGGTTCAGGGGTCTCCTATGGCTACACCTTC. It translates to CAWSPGSGVSYGYTF. The J gene is TRBJ1-2, the V gene TRBV30, with D possibly being TRBD1 (6 bases). The CDR3 is made up of 15 amino acids. The germline V gene has CDR1 GTSNPN and CDR2 SVGIG (reference sequence). The V end was cut by 2 bases, the J end by 4 bases, with 17 bases between.

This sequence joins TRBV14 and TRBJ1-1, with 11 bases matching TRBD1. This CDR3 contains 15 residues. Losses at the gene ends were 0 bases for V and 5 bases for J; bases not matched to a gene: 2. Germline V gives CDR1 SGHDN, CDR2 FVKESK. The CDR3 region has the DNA TGTGCCAGCAGCCAAGAGGACAGGGGGCGGACTGAAGCTTTCTTT. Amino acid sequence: CASSQEDRGRTEAFF. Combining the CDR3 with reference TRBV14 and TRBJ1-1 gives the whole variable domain EAGVTQFPSHSVIEKGQTVTLRCDPISGHDNLYWYRRVMGKEIKFLLHFVKESKQDESGMPNNRFLAERTGGTYSTLKVQPAELEDSGVYFCASSQEDRGRTEAFFGQGTRLTVV.

The CDR3 coding sequence is TGTGCCAGCAGCTACCTGCTAGCGGCTAGCACAGATACGCAGTATTTT. This codes for CASSYLLAASTDTQYF. This sequence joins TRBV7-9 and TRBJ2-3; TRBD2 agrees at 7 bases. The CDR3 sequence is 16 residues long. Unmatched junction bases numbered 7, after V lost 4 bases and J lost 0 bases. Germline V gene data show CDR1 as SEHNR and CDR2 as FQNEAQ (reference sequence).

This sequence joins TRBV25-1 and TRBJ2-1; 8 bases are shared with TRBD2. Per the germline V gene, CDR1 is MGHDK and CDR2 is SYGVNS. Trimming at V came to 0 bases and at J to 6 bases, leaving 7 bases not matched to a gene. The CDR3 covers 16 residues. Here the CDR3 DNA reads TGTGCCAGCAGTGAATATAAAGGTAGCGGGGTCAATGAGCAGTTCTTC. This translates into CASSEYKGSGVNEQFF.

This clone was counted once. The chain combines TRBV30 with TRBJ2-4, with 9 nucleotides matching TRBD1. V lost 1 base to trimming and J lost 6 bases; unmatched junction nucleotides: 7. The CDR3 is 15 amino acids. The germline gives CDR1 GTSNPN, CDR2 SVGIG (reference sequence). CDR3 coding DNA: TGTGCCTGGAGTGATGGGACAGGGTCTATAAACATTCAGTACTTC. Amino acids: CAWSDGTGSINIQYF.

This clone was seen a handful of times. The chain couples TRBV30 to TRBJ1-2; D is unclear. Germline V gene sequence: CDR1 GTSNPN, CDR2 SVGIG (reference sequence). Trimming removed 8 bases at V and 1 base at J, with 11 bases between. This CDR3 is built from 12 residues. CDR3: CAGIYSNYGYTF. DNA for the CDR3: TGTGCCGGAATTTACAGTAACTATGGCTACACCTTC.

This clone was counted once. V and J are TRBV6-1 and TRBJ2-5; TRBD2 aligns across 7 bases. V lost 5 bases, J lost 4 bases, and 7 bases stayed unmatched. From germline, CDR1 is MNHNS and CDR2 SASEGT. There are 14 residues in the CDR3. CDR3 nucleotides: TGTGCCAGCAGTTCGGGGGGATCGGGAGAGACCCAGTACTTC. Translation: CASSSGGSGETQYF.